This TCR beta chain was recovered during a study of human T cells and chemical hapten exposure. Study at large: Small volume differences among pooled libraries mainly caused per-sample TCR yield variation.

Study-wide results and caveats: Those TCRs sitting above 1 in 1000 frequency stayed the same with DPC sensitization.

The CDR3 is 15 residues long. Germline loops: CDR1 MNHEY, CDR2 SVGEGT. V was trimmed by 7 bases and J by 5 bases, leaving 21 bases between them. Time point indicated: healthy volunteer bleed at 6 weeks. It was from unfractionated whole blood that total RNA was extracted. The library gave individual cDNA molecules unique molecular identifiers. Methods used by the authors: There were a median of around 100,000 TCRs per sample, with a range from roughly 20,000 to 750,000. TCRdb processed the RACE reads anew with MiXCR; each CDR3 protein has one entry. The V and J calls and clone size come from TCRdb's table, not from the authors' own analysis. This table holds 60,000 to 90,000 distinct CDR3 sequences, about 8.6% found once. About this clonotype: The antigen remains undetermined.

The clonotype originates from a female donor in good health. Some clones in this sample may be carry-over from other donors' samples. The chain carries TRBV6-2 or TRBV6-3 and TRBJ2-7; D is possibly TRBD2 (6 bases). The sample was whole blood. In DNA, the CDR3 is TGTGCCAGCAATCAACTAGCTCTCCGGGGCGACGAGCAGTACTTC. It specifies CASNQLALRGDEQYF.